Described below is a single TCR beta chain sequence and its context. Its target is unknown. A much more abundant neighbour one base away suggests this may be a read error. This is likely a read error, given that the CDR3 carries no conserved phenylalanine or tryptophan at its end. The sample belongs to a study of T cells in Graves' hyperthyroidism and ophthalmopathy. As for the study in general: It was at initial diagnosis, before any treatment, that peripheral blood was collected.

Study findings and constraints: Among thyroid clonotypes expanded above 0.001, most also appeared in blood.

Graves' hyperthyroidism without ophthalmopathy progression within 18 months was termed stable. Among the patients, aged 18 to 65, hyperthyroidism was newly diagnosed and had lasted under 2 months. Amplification targeted TCR beta CDR3 regions from RNA transcripts. The primer set for the first-round RT-PCR of the TCR CDR3 was HTBI. TCRdb analysed the multiplex PCR reads with MiXCR anew, one entry per CDR3 protein. The sample yields some 800,000 distinct CDR3 sequences, approximately 40% seen once. The specimen sequenced was blood. This sequence was found in a man aged 18 to 29 with Graves' hyperthyroidism.

The CDR3 loop is CASSVVWNTEAFL. The CDR3, as DNA: TGTGCCAGTAGTGTCGTTTGGAACACTGAAGCTTTCCTT. The chain has TRBV19 and TRBJ1-1; D remains ambiguous. Trimming took off 5 bases at V and 1 base at J, with 8 bases between the two ends. CDR3 length equals 13 residues. The germline gives CDR1 LNHDA, CDR2 SQIVND (reference sequence).